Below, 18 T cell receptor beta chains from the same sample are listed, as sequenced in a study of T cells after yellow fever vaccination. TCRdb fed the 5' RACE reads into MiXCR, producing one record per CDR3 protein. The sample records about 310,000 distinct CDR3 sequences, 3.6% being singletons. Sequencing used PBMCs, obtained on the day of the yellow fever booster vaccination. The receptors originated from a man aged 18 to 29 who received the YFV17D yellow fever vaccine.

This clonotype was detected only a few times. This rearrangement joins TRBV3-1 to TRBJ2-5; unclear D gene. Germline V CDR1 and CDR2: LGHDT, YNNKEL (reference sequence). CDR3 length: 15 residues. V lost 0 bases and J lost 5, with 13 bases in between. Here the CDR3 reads CASSQESHRMETQYF. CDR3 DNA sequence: TGTGCCAGCAGCCAAGAGTCCCACCGCATGGAGACCCAGTACTTC.

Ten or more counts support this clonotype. DNA for the CDR3: TGCGCCAGCAGCGAGGGACAGGGGGCGCCCGGAAACACCATATATTTT. It specifies CASSEGQGAPGNTIYF. The chain is built from TRBV5-1 and TRBJ1-3; TRBD1 aligns across 12 bases. The CDR3 has 16 residues. After removal of 4 bases from V and 4 bases from J, the junction contained 6 bases not matched to a gene. The germline gives CDR1 SGHRS, CDR2 YFSETQ.

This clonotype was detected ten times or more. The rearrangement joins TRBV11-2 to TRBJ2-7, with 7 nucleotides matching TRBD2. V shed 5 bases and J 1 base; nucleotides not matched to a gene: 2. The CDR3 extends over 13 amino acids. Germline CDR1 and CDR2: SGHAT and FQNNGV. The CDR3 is CASSLGGSYEQYV. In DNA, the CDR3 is TGTGCCAGCAGCCTGGGGGGGTCCTACGAGCAGTACGTC.

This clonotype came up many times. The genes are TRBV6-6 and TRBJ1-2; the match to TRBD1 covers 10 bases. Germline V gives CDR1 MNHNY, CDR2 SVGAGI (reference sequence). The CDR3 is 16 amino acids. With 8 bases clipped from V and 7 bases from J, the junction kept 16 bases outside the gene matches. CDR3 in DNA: TGTGCCAGCTCAAGGCAAACCGGGACAGGGGTGCGTGGCTACACCTTC. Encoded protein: CASSRQTGTGVRGYTF.

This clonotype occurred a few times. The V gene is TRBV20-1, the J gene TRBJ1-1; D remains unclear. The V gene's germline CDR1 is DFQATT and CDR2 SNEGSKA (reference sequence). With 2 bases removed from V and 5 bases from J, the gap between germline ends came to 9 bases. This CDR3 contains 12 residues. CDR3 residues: CSARKAETEAFF. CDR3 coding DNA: TGCAGTGCTAGAAAGGCCGAAACTGAAGCTTTCTTT.

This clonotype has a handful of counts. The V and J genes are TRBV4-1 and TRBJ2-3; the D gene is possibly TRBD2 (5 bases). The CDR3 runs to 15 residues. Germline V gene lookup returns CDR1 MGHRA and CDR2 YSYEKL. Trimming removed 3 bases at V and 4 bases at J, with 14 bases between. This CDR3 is CASSQRAIEPDTQYF. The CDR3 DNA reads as TGCGCCAGCAGCCAGCGGGCCATTGAGCCAGATACGCAGTATTTT.

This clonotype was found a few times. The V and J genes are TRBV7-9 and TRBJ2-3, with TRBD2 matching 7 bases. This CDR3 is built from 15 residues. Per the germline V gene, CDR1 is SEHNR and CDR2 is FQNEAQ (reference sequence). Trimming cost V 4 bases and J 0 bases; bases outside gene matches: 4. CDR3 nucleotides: TGTGCCAGCAGCTGGGGGGGGGTTAGCACAGATACGCAGTATTTT. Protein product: CASSWGGVSTDTQYF.

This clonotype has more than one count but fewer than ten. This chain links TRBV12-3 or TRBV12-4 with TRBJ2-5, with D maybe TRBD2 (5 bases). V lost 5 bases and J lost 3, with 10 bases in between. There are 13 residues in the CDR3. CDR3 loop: CASSLTRKETQYF. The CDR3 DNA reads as TGTGCCAGCAGTCTAACTAGGAAAGAGACCCAGTACTTC.

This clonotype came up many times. CDR3 nucleotide sequence: TGTGCCAGTAGTATCACAGGGGGTGACTATGGCTACACCTTC. Translating it yields CASSITGGDYGYTF. The V gene is TRBV19, the J gene TRBJ1-2, with 8 positions matching TRBD1. Germline V gene data show CDR1 as LNHDA and CDR2 as SQIVND (reference sequence). The CDR3 is 14 residues long. V lost 3 bases, J lost 3 bases, and 3 bases stayed unmatched.

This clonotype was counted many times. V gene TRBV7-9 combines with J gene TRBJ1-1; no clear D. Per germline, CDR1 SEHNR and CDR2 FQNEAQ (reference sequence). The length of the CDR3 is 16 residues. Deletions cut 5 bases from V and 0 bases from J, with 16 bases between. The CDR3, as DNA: TGTGCCAGCAGCCCTAGCTTCTACAGCATGAACACTGAAGCTTTCTTT. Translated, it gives CASSPSFYSMNTEAFF.

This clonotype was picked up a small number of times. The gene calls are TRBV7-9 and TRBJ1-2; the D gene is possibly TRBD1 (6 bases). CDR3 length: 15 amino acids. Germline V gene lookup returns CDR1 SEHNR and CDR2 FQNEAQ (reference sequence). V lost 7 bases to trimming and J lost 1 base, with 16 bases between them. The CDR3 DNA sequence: TGTGCCAGCACCTTGCGGGACATGTTTAACTATGGCTACACCTTC. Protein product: CASTLRDMFNYGYTF.

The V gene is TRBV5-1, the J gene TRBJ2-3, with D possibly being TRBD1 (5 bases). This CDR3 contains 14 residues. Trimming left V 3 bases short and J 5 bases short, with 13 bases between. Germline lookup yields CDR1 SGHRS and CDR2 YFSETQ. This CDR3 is CASSSRAPEDTQYF. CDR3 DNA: TGCGCCAGCAGCTCCAGGGCCCCCGAAGATACGCAGTATTTT.

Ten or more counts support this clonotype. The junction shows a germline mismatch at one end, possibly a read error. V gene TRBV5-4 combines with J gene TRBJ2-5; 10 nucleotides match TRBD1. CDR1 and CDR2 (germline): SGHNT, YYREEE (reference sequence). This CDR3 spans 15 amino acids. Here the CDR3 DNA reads TGTGCCAGCACCTTGACAGGGGGCGAAGGAGAGACCCAGTACTTC. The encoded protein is CASTLTGGEGETQYF.

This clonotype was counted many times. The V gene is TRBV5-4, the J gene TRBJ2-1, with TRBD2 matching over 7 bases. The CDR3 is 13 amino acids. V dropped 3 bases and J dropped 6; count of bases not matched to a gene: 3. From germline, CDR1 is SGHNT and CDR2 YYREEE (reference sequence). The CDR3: CASSWRGSNEQFF. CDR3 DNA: TGTGCCAGCAGCTGGCGGGGGAGCAATGAGCAGTTCTTC.

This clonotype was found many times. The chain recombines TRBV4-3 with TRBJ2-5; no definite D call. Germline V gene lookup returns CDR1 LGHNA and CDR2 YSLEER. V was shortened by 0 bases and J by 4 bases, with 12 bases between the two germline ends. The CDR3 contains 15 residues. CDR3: CASSQEAYRRETQYF. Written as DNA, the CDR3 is TGCGCCAGCAGCCAAGAGGCCTACCGACGAGAGACCCAGTACTTC.

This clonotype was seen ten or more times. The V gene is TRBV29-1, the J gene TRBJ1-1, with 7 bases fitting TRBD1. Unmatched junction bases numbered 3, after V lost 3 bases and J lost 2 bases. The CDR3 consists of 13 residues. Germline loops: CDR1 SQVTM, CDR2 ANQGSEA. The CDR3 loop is CSVEGTANTEAFF. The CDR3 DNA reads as TGCAGCGTTGAGGGGACAGCAAACACTGAAGCTTTCTTT.

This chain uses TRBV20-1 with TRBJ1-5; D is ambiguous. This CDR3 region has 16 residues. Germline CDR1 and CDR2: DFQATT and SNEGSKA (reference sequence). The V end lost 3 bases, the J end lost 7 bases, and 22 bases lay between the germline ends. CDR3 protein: CSARRQPDRIGQPQHF. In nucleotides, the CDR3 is TGCAGTGCTAGGAGGCAGCCAGATCGAATCGGCCAGCCCCAGCATTTT.

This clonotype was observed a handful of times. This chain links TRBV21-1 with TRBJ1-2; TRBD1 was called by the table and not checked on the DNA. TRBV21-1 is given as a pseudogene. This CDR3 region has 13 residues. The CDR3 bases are TGTGCCAGCAGCCCACACACCCCCCCCGGCTACACCTTC. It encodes CASSPHTPPGYTF.